A single sample is the source of the 8 T cell receptor beta chains below, sequenced in a study of cytomegalovirus exposure and HLA in healthy donors. PCR involved 60 Vbeta and 13 Jbeta primers. Libraries were prepared by immunoSEQ multiplex PCR; TCRdb keeps only in-frame clonotypes and omits some of them. In the table there are about 100,000 clones, roughly 70% of which are singletons. Specimen: PBMCs. All receptors derive from a woman under 30 in good health and CMV-seropositive.

The CDR3 DNA follows: TGTGCCAGCAGGACCTCTAGCGGGAGACTAGATACGCAGTATTTT. Its translation: CASRTSSGRLDTQYF. The chain couples TRBV5-4 to TRBJ2-3; 10 bases are a match to TRBD2. The CDR3 spans 15 residues. Germline assignment: CDR1 SGHNT and CDR2 YYREEE (reference sequence). Trimming removed 5 bases from V and 5 bases from J; junction bases left unmatched: 8.

This sequence joins TRBV27 and TRBJ2-7; D possibly corresponds to TRBD1 (5 bases). This CDR3 has 15 residues. The V gene's germline CDR1 is MNHEY and CDR2 SMNVEV (reference sequence). V was clipped by 1 base and J by 4 bases, with 14 bases between them. The CDR3 DNA sequence: TGTGCCAGCAGTTTATGCAGGGCCGAGGCGTACGAGCAGTACTTC. The encoded protein is CASSLCRAEAYEQYF.

The V gene is TRBV19, the J gene TRBJ2-2; no firm D call. The CDR3 covers 12 residues. The germline V and J ends were trimmed by 6 bases and 6 bases, with 8 bases remaining between them. Germline V gene lookup returns CDR1 LNHDA and CDR2 SQIVND (reference sequence). This CDR3 is CASRTVPGELFF. In nucleotides, the CDR3 is TGTGCCAGTAGAACAGTCCCCGGGGAGCTGTTTTTT.

In its sample, this clone was seen a few times. This chain links TRBV5-1 with TRBJ2-7, with 7 bases matching TRBD1. Unmatched junction bases numbered 8, after V lost 5 bases and J lost 3 bases. Germline V gene lookup returns CDR1 SGHRS and CDR2 YFSETQ. The CDR3 is made up of 14 amino acids. The CDR3 loop is CASSKPGQSYEQYF. The CDR3 region has the DNA TGCGCCAGCAGTAAGCCGGGACAGAGCTACGAGCAGTACTTC.

The chain couples TRBV9 to TRBJ1-2; D ambiguous. Germline CDR1 reads SGDLS; CDR2 reads YYNGEE. The CDR3 loop spans 14 amino acids. Trimming took off 0 bases at V and 3 bases at J, with 9 bases between the two ends. CDR3: CASSVARGHYGYTF. The DNA of the CDR3 is TGTGCCAGCAGCGTAGCCCGCGGCCACTATGGCTACACCTTC.

This chain joins TRBV25-1 and TRBJ1-2; D is ambiguous. This CDR3 comprises 11 residues. V was clipped by 0 bases and J by 6 bases, with 2 bases between them. Germline assignment: CDR1 MGHDK and CDR2 SYGVNS. CDR3 sequence reads: CASSEYDGYTF. The CDR3 DNA sequence: TGTGCCAGCAGTGAATACGATGGCTACACCTTC.

This chain joins TRBV4-1 and TRBJ1-1, with 7 nucleotides matching TRBD1. CDR3 length: 17 amino acids. J was trimmed by 2 bases and V by 3 bases; bases with no gene match: 12. Germline-derived CDR1 and CDR2 are MGHRA and YSYEKL. The CDR3 nucleotides are TGCGCCAGCAGCCAGGACCGGGACAGCTACATTAACACTGAAGCTTTCTTT. Amino acid sequence: CASSQDRDSYINTEAFF.

The gene calls are TRBV27 and TRBJ1-1, with D uncertain. The length of the CDR3 is 14 residues. CDR1 is MNHEY, CDR2 SMNVEV, per germline (reference sequence). Trimming cost V 1 base and J 1 base, with 7 bases left between them. The CDR3 sequence is CASSLLGGNTEAFF. The CDR3 DNA reads TGTGCCAGCAGTTTATTAGGCGGGAACACTGAAGCTTTCTTT.